Listed below are T cell receptor beta chains from one sample, sequenced in a study of shared clonotypes between healthy human individuals. Measured with immunoSEQ multiplex PCR; TCRdb has only the in-frame clones, and not every one. The top ten clones hold under 2% of a sample with millions of clones, about 93% of them seen once. The source material was naive CD8+ T cells from PBMCs. The receptors here all came from a man aged 18 to 35 in good health. Some clones in this sample may be carry-over from other donors' samples. Each CDR3 is given with its conserved first and last residue.

v_call: TRBV30; j_call: TRBJ2-7; cdr3_aa: CAWSSLSYEQYF
v_call: TRBV7-8; j_call: TRBJ2-1; cdr3_aa: CASSPWVAGSSYNEQFF
v_call: TRBV13; j_call: TRBJ2-3; cdr3_aa: CASSRRGLALQYF
v_call: TRBV28; j_call: TRBJ1-5; cdr3_aa: CASTPRMQGARSNQPQHF
v_call: TRBV27; j_call: TRBJ1-3; cdr3_aa: CASSHTRTGNTIYF
v_call: TRBV27; j_call: TRBJ2-7; cdr3_aa: CASSSRGTPSYEQYF
v_call: TRBV7-3; j_call: TRBJ2-3; cdr3_aa: CASSQGMSSTDTQYF
v_call: TRBV27; j_call: TRBJ2-2; cdr3_aa: CASSLLLQGATGELFF
v_call: TRBV4-3; j_call: TRBJ2-7; cdr3_aa: CASSQGGAYEQYF
v_call: TRBV7-2; j_call: TRBJ2-3; cdr3_aa: CASSSTSGRSDTQYF
v_call: TRBV27; j_call: TRBJ2-7; cdr3_aa: CASSNTGTGSYEQYF
v_call: TRBV5-6; j_call: TRBJ2-5; cdr3_aa: CASSEPSGRALREETQYF
v_call: TRBV2; j_call: TRBJ2-7; cdr3_aa: CATRRRGYYEQYF
v_call: TRBV7-8; j_call: TRBJ2-5; cdr3_aa: CASSLVWLQETQYF
v_call: TRBV27; j_call: TRBJ1-2; cdr3_aa: CASTPRGPSWGYTF
v_call: TRBV29-1; j_call: TRBJ2-7; cdr3_aa: CSVEATTYEQYF
v_call: TRBV10-3; j_call: TRBJ2-5; cdr3_aa: CAISESASMETQYF
v_call: TRBV18; j_call: TRBJ2-3; cdr3_aa: CASSPPRSGNTDTQYF
v_call: TRBV11-2; j_call: TRBJ1-4; cdr3_aa: CASSVGAAFNEKLFF
v_call: TRBV7-3; j_call: TRBJ2-3; cdr3_aa: CASSLVGQGGYDTQYF
v_call: TRBV19; j_call: TRBJ1-4; cdr3_aa: CASSFRASNEKLFF
v_call: TRBV5-5; j_call: TRBJ2-1; cdr3_aa: CASSLDAGYNEQFF
v_call: TRBV27; j_call: TRBJ1-1; cdr3_aa: CASRFLTGQGALGTEAFF
v_call: TRBV27; j_call: TRBJ1-2; cdr3_aa: CASSLEGAIDGYTF
v_call: TRBV4-1; j_call: TRBJ2-7; cdr3_aa: CASSQEGRGVNEQYF
v_call: TRBV9; j_call: TRBJ1-2; cdr3_aa: CASSANILQLGTNYGYTF
v_call: TRBV9; j_call: TRBJ1-1; cdr3_aa: CASSVSGNTEAFF
v_call: TRBV27; j_call: TRBJ1-5; cdr3_aa: CASSLTGSNQPQHF
v_call: TRBV7-8; j_call: TRBJ2-7; cdr3_aa: CASSLDRGPTHEQYF
v_call: TRBV14; j_call: TRBJ2-7; cdr3_aa: CASSQDRLYEQYF
v_call: TRBV4-3; j_call: TRBJ2-3; cdr3_aa: CASSQDRGRLIPDTQYF
v_call: TRBV9; j_call: TRBJ1-2; cdr3_aa: CASSPSGAGRNYGYTF
v_call: TRBV6-6; j_call: TRBJ2-3; cdr3_aa: CASSSFGTGPSGGDDF
v_call: TRBV7-7; j_call: TRBJ2-1; cdr3_aa: CASSLNQGANNEQFF
v_call: TRBV2; j_call: TRBJ2-1; cdr3_aa: CASSETATSSYNEQFF
v_call: TRBV29-1; j_call: TRBJ2-7; cdr3_aa: CSGRTEGSYEQYF
v_call: TRBV6-5; j_call: TRBJ1-3; cdr3_aa: CASSYSRDNSGNTIYF
v_call: TRBV19; j_call: TRBJ2-3; cdr3_aa: CASSVPGDHTQYF
v_call: TRBV9; j_call: TRBJ1-5; cdr3_aa: CASSSPPGPQHF
v_call: TRBV28; j_call: TRBJ2-5; cdr3_aa: CASSPSGETQYF
v_call: TRBV18; j_call: TRBJ2-7; cdr3_aa: CASSRLGSGSYEQYF
v_call: TRBV19; j_call: TRBJ2-7; cdr3_aa: CASSIEASGSYEQYF
v_call: TRBV4-1; j_call: TRBJ1-4; cdr3_aa: CASSQERYSGTGALNEKLFF
v_call: TRBV16; j_call: TRBJ2-7; cdr3_aa: CASSLSDIQEQYF
v_call: TRBV25-1; j_call: TRBJ1-4; cdr3_aa: CASSEGTWANEKLFF
v_call: TRBV7-9; j_call: TRBJ2-7; cdr3_aa: CASSSQGLAYEQYF
v_call: TRBV11-2; j_call: TRBJ1-1; cdr3_aa: CASSLLRGGTEAFF
v_call: TRBV27; j_call: TRBJ1-2; cdr3_aa: CASSLSGINYGYTF
v_call: TRBV7-2; j_call: TRBJ2-7; cdr3_aa: CASSTRAGTNPYEQYF
v_call: TRBV9; j_call: TRBJ2-3; cdr3_aa: CASSVESYGDTQYF
v_call: TRBV6-4; j_call: TRBJ2-7; cdr3_aa: CASGILLAYEQYF
v_call: TRBV25-1; j_call: TRBJ1-1; cdr3_aa: CASSDGSRERDTEAFF
v_call: TRBV9; j_call: TRBJ2-3; cdr3_aa: CASSVAGTTAPTDTQYF
v_call: TRBV11-2; j_call: TRBJ2-7; cdr3_aa: CASSPGQGTFFYEQYF
v_call: TRBV28; j_call: TRBJ2-7; cdr3_aa: CASSPPGQLDF
v_call: TRBV5-5; j_call: TRBJ1-2; cdr3_aa: CASRQGGNYYGYTF
v_call: TRBV6-1; j_call: TRBJ1-1; cdr3_aa: CASFETGAAEAFF